Below, 19 T cell receptor beta chains from the same sample are listed, as sequenced in a study of T cells in Graves' hyperthyroidism and ophthalmopathy. Amplification targeted TCR beta CDR3 regions from RNA transcripts. First-round RT-PCR of the TCR CDR3 relied on the HTBI primer set. TCRdb passed the multiplex PCR reads through MiXCR, listing each CDR3 protein once. The data show 730,000 or so distinct CDR3 sequences, around a sixth seen once. The sample comprised blood. All receptors derive from a woman aged 45-65 years with Graves' hyperthyroidism that later progressed to Graves' ophthalmopathy.

The CDR3 DNA follows: TGTGCCAGCAGCTTAGACCCAGACGGCAATCAGCCCCAGCATTTT. Translation: CASSLDPDGNQPQHF. The chain links TRBV7-2 to TRBJ1-5; D remains ambiguous. CDR3 length equals 15 residues. From germline, CDR1 is SGHTA and CDR2 FQGNSA. V dropped 1 base and J dropped 2 bases, with 9 bases sitting between them.

The rearrangement joins TRBV7-8 to TRBJ2-7; a possible D gene is TRBD2 (5 bases). This CDR3 region has 15 residues. The ends were cut back, 5 bases at V and 2 bases at J, with 16 bases in the middle. Germline loops: CDR1 SGHVS, CDR2 FQNEAQ. In DNA, the CDR3 is TGTGCCAGCAGCCGGCGAGCGGTATTGACCTACGAGCAGTACTTC. This translates into CASSRRAVLTYEQYF.

This clonotype was recorded at least ten times. The chain uses TRBV11-2 and TRBJ1-6, with D hard to call. Germline V gene sequence: CDR1 SGHAT, CDR2 FQNNGV. V shed 2 bases and J shed 8 bases, with 16 bases lying between them. The CDR3 is 16 amino acids. CDR3 in DNA: TGTGCCAGCAGCTTATGGGCAGCCCCGGGAGATTCACCCCTCCACTTT. Its protein product is CASSLWAAPGDSPLHF.

The chain uses TRBV20-1 and TRBJ2-1; 11 bases agree with TRBD2. The J segment lost 8 bases and the V segment lost 5 bases, leaving 5 bases of the junction unmatched. CDR3 length equals 13 residues. Germline values: CDR1 DFQATT, CDR2 SNEGSKA (reference sequence). The CDR3 region has the DNA TGCAGTGCTGTTAGCGGGGGGGCCTATGAGCAGTTCTTC. Its protein is CSAVSGGAYEQFF.

This clonotype was seen only a few times. The V and J genes are TRBV7-6 and TRBJ1-5; 10 bases match TRBD1. Trimming took 1 base from V and 3 from J; bases not matched to a gene: 6. CDR1 is SGHVS, CDR2 FNYEAQ, per germline. This CDR3 comprises 17 residues. This CDR3 reads CASSLGGTGVNNQPQHF. As DNA, the CDR3 is TGTGCCAGCAGCTTAGGGGGGACAGGGGTGAACAATCAGCCCCAGCATTTT.

This clonotype was seen ten or more times. The gene calls are TRBV20-1 and TRBJ2-1; TRBD2 aligns across 10 bases. This CDR3 is 17 amino acids long. Germline CDR1 is DFQATT and CDR2 is SNEGSKA (reference sequence). Losses at the gene ends were 0 bases for V and 0 bases for J; bases not matched to a gene: 5. The chain's CDR3 is CSARDISGGHSYNEQFF. CDR3 bases: TGCAGTGCTAGAGATATTAGCGGGGGGCACTCCTACAATGAGCAGTTCTTC.

CDR3 nucleotide sequence: TGCAGCGTCCGACACGCCGACGGCGCTGAAGCTTTCTTT. Its protein is CSVRHADGAEAFF. The genes are TRBV29-1 and TRBJ1-1; D unclear. There are 13 residues in the CDR3. Between the trimmed V and J ends, which lost 6 bases and 6 bases, there was a span of 17 bases. Germline V CDR1 and CDR2: SQVTM, ANQGSEA. Full variable domain (missing parts from reference TRBV29-1 and TRBJ1-1): SAVISQKPSRDICQRGTSLTIQCQVDSQVTMMFWYRQQPGQSLTLIATANQGSEATYESGFVIDKFPISRPNLTFSTLTVSNMSPEDSSIYLCSVRHADGAEAFFGQGTRLTVV.

This clonotype was found a few times. The chain carries TRBV29-1 and TRBJ1-2, with D tentatively TRBD1 (5 bases). The germline V gene encodes CDR1 SQVTM and CDR2 ANQGSEA. The ends were cut back, 4 bases at V and 5 bases at J, with 14 bases in the middle. The CDR3 sequence is 13 residues long. The CDR3: CSVVRDWDYGYTF. CDR3 sequence (DNA): TGCAGCGTTGTGAGGGACTGGGATTATGGCTACACCTTC. The full variable domain, completed using reference TRBV29-1 and TRBJ1-2, is SAVISQKPSRDICQRGTSLTIQCQVDSQVTMMFWYRQQPGQSLTLIATANQGSEATYESGFVIDKFPISRPNLTFSTLTVSNMSPEDSSIYLCSVVRDWDYGYTFGSGTRLTVV.

This clonotype has ten or more counts. The chain uses TRBV7-3 and TRBJ2-3; weak D call: TRBD1 (5 bases). Per germline, CDR1 SGHTA and CDR2 FQGTGA. The CDR3 has 15 residues. With 5 bases removed from V and 2 bases from J, the gap between germline ends came to 14 bases. CDR3 loop: CASSGGRAFTDTQYF. The CDR3 DNA follows: TGTGCCAGCAGCGGCGGCAGGGCGTTCACAGATACGCAGTATTTT.

This clonotype was observed a few times. The chain links TRBV7-8 to TRBJ1-5; D not resolved. The CDR3 is 17 amino acids. Germline V gene lookup returns CDR1 SGHVS and CDR2 FQNEAQ. Deletions cut 5 bases from V and 0 bases from J, with 17 bases between. CDR3 nucleotides: TGTGCCAGCAGCCCTGTCGGTTCCCCTTATAGCAATCAGCCCCAGCATTTT. Encoded protein: CASSPVGSPYSNQPQHF.

This clonotype was recorded many times. J is TRBJ2-1 and V is TRBV3-1, with 9 bases matching TRBD1. Losses at the gene ends were 4 bases for V and 11 bases for J; bases not matched to a gene: 12. The CDR3 length is 15 residues. Germline CDR1 LGHDT, CDR2 YNNKEL (reference sequence). The DNA of the CDR3 is TGTGCCAGCAGCCGGATTCGGACAGGGGAGTCTAAGCAGTTCTTC. This sequence encodes CASSRIRTGESKQFF.

This clonotype turned up a few times. This rearrangement joins TRBV5-1 to TRBJ2-5; D is perhaps TRBD1 (6 bases). The germline V gene encodes CDR1 SGHRS and CDR2 YFSETQ. The CDR3 totals 16 residues. The V end was cut by 0 bases, the J end by 5 bases, with 17 bases between. The chain's CDR3 is CASSLDGDTGGETQYF. CDR3 DNA: TGCGCCAGCAGCTTGGACGGGGACACGGGCGGGGAGACCCAGTACTTC.

A few counts support this clonotype. This sequence joins TRBV7-6 and TRBJ1-5, with D possibly being TRBD1 (5 bases). Germline V gene data show CDR1 as SGHVS and CDR2 as FNYEAQ. This CDR3 region has 15 residues. V lost 4 bases and J 5 bases, leaving 15 bases between the germline ends. The CDR3 sequence: CASSSLPGTDQPQHF. For the CDR3, the DNA is TGTGCCAGCAGCTCACTACCTGGGACGGATCAGCCCCAGCATTTT.

This clonotype was picked up a small number of times. V is TRBV6-5 and J is TRBJ1-1; D gene unclear. Deletions cut 1 base from V and 2 bases from J, with 11 bases between. CDR3 length equals 15 residues. Germline CDR1 is MNHEY and CDR2 is SVGAGI. For the CDR3, the DNA is TGTGCCAGCAGTTACTATAGGGTGGGTAACACTGAAGCTTTCTTT. It specifies CASSYYRVGNTEAFF.

This clonotype came up a few times. V usage is TRBV5-4 and J usage is TRBJ2-2, with 7 bases identical to TRBD1. The ends lost 2 bases at V and 7 bases at J; junction bases unmatched: 5. CDR3 size: 14 residues. Germline V CDR1 and CDR2: SGHNT, YYREEE (reference sequence). CDR3 region: CASSLQGRGGELFF. The CDR3 nucleotides are TGTGCCAGCAGCTTACAGGGGCGCGGCGGGGAGCTGTTTTTT.

The sample holds many counts of this clonotype. The rearrangement uses TRBV7-3 and TRBJ2-1; 7 bases line up with TRBD2. Trimming at V came to 3 bases and at J to 8 bases, leaving 4 bases not matched to a gene. CDR1 and CDR2 (germline): SGHTA, FQGTGA. The CDR3 runs 13 residues. The chain's CDR3 is CASSLGGAYEQFF. The CDR3 coding sequence is TGTGCCAGCAGCTTGGGAGGGGCGTATGAGCAGTTCTTC.

This clonotype was detected many times. V is TRBV15 and J is TRBJ1-1, with unresolved D. With 3 bases removed from V and 2 bases from J, the gap between germline ends came to 7 bases. Germline V lookup: CDR1 LNHNV, CDR2 YYDKDF (reference sequence). The CDR3 totals 13 residues. The CDR3 DNA reads as TGTGCCACCAGCAGCCTGAGCAACACTGAAGCTTTCTTT. This sequence encodes CATSSLSNTEAFF.

The table lists this clonotype with many counts. The CDR3 coding sequence is TGCGCCAGCAGCTTGGAGTCAGGGCTGAACTATGGCTACACCTTC. Encoded protein: CASSLESGLNYGYTF. The rearrangement uses TRBV5-1 and TRBJ1-2; D is possibly TRBD1 (5 bases). CDR1 is SGHRS, CDR2 YFSETQ, per germline. The CDR3 covers 15 residues. Trimming cost V 0 bases and J 2 bases, with 11 bases left between them.

The chain joins TRBV6-5 to TRBJ2-2; the match to TRBD1 covers 7 bases. Germline V gene data show CDR1 as MNHEY and CDR2 as SVGAGI. The CDR3 spans 17 residues. V shed 2 bases, J shed 0 bases, and the junction held 6 bases outside the gene matches. The CDR3, as DNA: TGTGCCAGCAGTTACACACGGACAGGCGCGAACACCGGGGAGCTGTTTTTT. This sequence encodes CASSYTRTGANTGELFF.